Below are 10 T cell receptor beta chains sequenced from a single sample in a study of early T cells in non-severe SARS-CoV-2 infection. Each CDR3 protein gets one entry after TCRdb re-called the 5' RACE reads with MiXCR. The sample holds 20,000 to 25,000 distinct CDR3 sequences, approximately 4.5% seen once. The specimen was whole blood. The receptors were sampled from an adult who was a healthcare worker with PCR-confirmed SARS-CoV-2 infection or an uninfected control (not recorded which).

This clonotype was picked up many times. J is TRBJ2-7 and V is TRBV2; D may be TRBD1 (5 bases). The CDR3 spans 16 residues. Germline loops: CDR1 SNHLY, CDR2 FYNNEI. The V and J ends lost 3 bases and 0 bases respectively, with 15 bases between them. Here the CDR3 reads CASSDLDNWASYEQYF. The CDR3 region has the DNA TGTGCCAGCAGTGACCTGGACAATTGGGCCTCCTACGAGCAGTACTTC.

V is TRBV20-1 and J is TRBJ2-7; the D call may be TRBD1 or TRBD2 (5 bases each). Germline CDR1 reads DFQATT; CDR2 reads SNEGSKA (reference sequence). The CDR3 length is 16 residues. V was shortened by 3 bases and J by 7 bases, with 25 bases between the two germline ends. CDR3 sequence reads: CSASSSGTAVRREQYF. The CDR3 DNA reads as TGCAGTGCTAGTTCGTCGGGGACCGCGGTTAGGCGGGAGCAGTACTTC.

This clonotype was counted at least ten times. The chain couples TRBV14 to TRBJ1-1, with D unresolved. The CDR3 has 16 residues. Germline assignment: CDR1 SGHDN and CDR2 FVKESK. Trimming took 0 bases from V and 2 from J, leaving 13 bases between them. The CDR3 DNA follows: TGTGCCAGCAGCCAAGATGGGGAAGGGAGTAACACTGAAGCTTTCTTT. This gives the protein CASSQDGEGSNTEAFF.

This clonotype is medium-sized in the sample. J is TRBJ2-7 and V is TRBV28, with D maybe TRBD1 (5 bases). The CDR3 runs 17 residues. V was clipped by 1 base and J by 3 bases, with 19 bases between them. The germline V gene has CDR1 MDHEN and CDR2 SYDVKM. The CDR3 loop is CASSLSLRQGRNYEQYF. CDR3 in DNA: TGTGCCAGCAGTTTATCCCTTCGGCAGGGTCGAAACTACGAGCAGTACTTC.

This clonotype was found many times. V and J are TRBV12-3 or TRBV12-4 and TRBJ1-2, with unresolved D. V gave up 5 bases and J gave up 6 bases, with 19 bases separating them. This CDR3 has 15 amino acids. CDR3 in amino acids: CASSLADRGRDGYTF. For the CDR3, the DNA is TGTGCCAGCAGTCTCGCCGATAGAGGGAGGGATGGCTACACCTTC.

The gene calls are TRBV28 and TRBJ1-1, with unresolved D. Trimming removed 4 bases at V and 4 bases at J, with 7 bases between. The germline V gene encodes CDR1 MDHEN and CDR2 SYDVKM. This CDR3 comprises 12 residues. The CDR3 bases are TGTGCCAGCAGTTCTCCGGGCACTGAAGCTTTCTTT. Residues: CASSSPGTEAFF.

Ten or more counts support this clonotype. The V gene is TRBV4-1, the J gene TRBJ1-6; D is perhaps TRBD1 (5 bases). Looked up from germline, CDR1 is MGHRA and CDR2 is YSYEKL. The CDR3 length is 18 residues. The germline V and J ends were trimmed by 5 bases and 7 bases, with 24 bases remaining between them. CDR3 coding DNA: TGCGCCAGCAGCGGAGATAATACAGGCGGCCCAAGCAATTCACCCCTCCACTTT. This encodes CASSGDNTGGPSNSPLHF.

This clonotype was seen at least ten times. This chain links TRBV4-3 with TRBJ2-3; maybe TRBD2 (6 bases). Trimming pared 1 base from V and 4 bases from J, leaving 18 bases between. From germline, CDR1 is LGHNA and CDR2 YSLEER. The CDR3 has 17 amino acids. CDR3 region: CASSQGVTSMVADTQYF. In DNA, the CDR3 is TGCGCCAGCAGCCAAGGCGTGACTAGTATGGTCGCAGATACGCAGTATTTT.

This clonotype was observed many times. V gene TRBV5-4 combines with J gene TRBJ2-3; D is unresolved. Per the germline V gene, CDR1 is SGHNT and CDR2 is YYREEE (reference sequence). The germline V and J ends were trimmed by 1 base and 6 bases, with 9 bases remaining between them. The CDR3 consists of 13 residues. The CDR3 DNA follows: TGTGCCAGCAGCTTGTCTCTCTTCGATACGCAGTATTTT. As protein: CASSLSLFDTQYF.

This clonotype was detected only a few times. The CDR3 DNA reads TGTGCCAGCAGTCCACTGACGGGCGGAGAGACCCAGTACTTC. Its protein is CASSPLTGGETQYF. The chain is built from TRBV28 and TRBJ2-5; the D is unclear. CDR3 size: 14 residues. Per the germline V gene, CDR1 is MDHEN and CDR2 is SYDVKM. Trimming removed 5 bases from V and 4 bases from J, with 14 bases in between.